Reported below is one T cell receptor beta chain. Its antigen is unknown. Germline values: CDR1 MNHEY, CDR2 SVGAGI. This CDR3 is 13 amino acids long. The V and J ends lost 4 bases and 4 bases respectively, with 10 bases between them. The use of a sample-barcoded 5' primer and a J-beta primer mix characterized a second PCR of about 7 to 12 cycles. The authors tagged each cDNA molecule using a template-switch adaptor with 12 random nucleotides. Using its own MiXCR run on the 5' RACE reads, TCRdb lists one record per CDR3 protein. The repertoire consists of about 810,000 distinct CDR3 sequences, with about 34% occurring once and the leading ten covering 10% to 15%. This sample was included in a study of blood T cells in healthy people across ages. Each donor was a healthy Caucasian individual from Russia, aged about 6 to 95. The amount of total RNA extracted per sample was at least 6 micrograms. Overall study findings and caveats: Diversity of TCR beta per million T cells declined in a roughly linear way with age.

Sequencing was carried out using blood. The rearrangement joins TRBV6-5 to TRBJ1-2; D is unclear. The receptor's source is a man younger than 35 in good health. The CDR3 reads CASSFSDGYGYTF. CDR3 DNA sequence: TGTGCCAGCAGTTTCTCGGACGGCTATGGCTACACCTTC.